This entry lists 30 T cell receptor beta chains sequenced from one sample in a study of CD8 T cells in ankylosing spondylitis. TCRdb reanalysed the 5' RACE reads using MiXCR and keeps one entry per CDR3 protein. The data hold tens of thousands of distinct CDR3 sequences, with about 7% observed a single time. Input material: blood, either unsorted or a sorted T cell fraction (not recorded which). The receptor set was obtained from a female donor with ankylosing spondylitis or in good health (not recorded which).

The table lists this clonotype with many counts. The chain carries TRBV6-1 and TRBJ2-1, with D perhaps assigned TRBD1 or TRBD2 (6 bases each). Germline V gene sequence: CDR1 MNHNS, CDR2 SASEGT. The CDR3 consists of 15 residues. The V end was cut by 6 bases, the J end by 6 bases, with 18 bases between. The CDR3 bases are TGTGCCAGCAGCAGGGCCTCGGGGGCGATCAATGAGCAGTTCTTC. This gives the protein CASSRASGAINEQFF.

This clonotype was recorded many times. V and J are TRBV7-6 and TRBJ1-1; D is undetermined. The CDR3 length is 13 residues. In germline, CDR1 is SGHVS, CDR2 FNYEAQ. V was cut by 0 bases and J by 7 bases, with 9 bases left in between. CDR3 loop: CASSLAKGFEAFF. The CDR3 bases are TGTGCCAGCAGCTTAGCGAAGGGCTTTGAAGCTTTCTTT. The complete variable domain, with remaining parts taken from reference TRBV7-6 and TRBJ1-1, reads GAGVSQSPRYKVTKRGQDVALRCDPISGHVSLYWYRQALGQGPEFLTYFNYEAQQDKSGLPNDRFSAERPEGSISTLTIQRTEQRDSAMYRCASSLAKGFEAFFGQGTRLTVV.

The chain employs TRBV7-9 and TRBJ2-1; 8 bases fit TRBD1. V shed 4 bases, J shed 6 bases, and the junction held 14 bases outside the gene matches. This CDR3 spans 17 amino acids. The V gene's germline CDR1 is SEHNR and CDR2 FQNEAQ (reference sequence). Here the CDR3 reads CASSYRAGTGFINEQFF. DNA of the CDR3: TGTGCCAGCAGCTATCGCGCCGGGACAGGTTTTATCAATGAGCAGTTCTTC.

This clonotype has at least ten counts. V and J are TRBV7-9 and TRBJ2-3, with D possibly matching TRBD1 (5 bases). Trimming took 5 bases from V and 7 from J, leaving 10 bases between them. The germline CDR1 and CDR2 sequences are SEHNR and FQNEAQ (reference sequence). This CDR3 spans 12 amino acids. The CDR3 DNA reads TGTGCCAGCAGCCCAGGGCTACATACGCAGTATTTT. This sequence encodes CASSPGLHTQYF.

About this clonotype itself: A much larger clonotype is one base distant, so this may be a read error. The J gene is TRBJ1-2, the V gene TRBV11-2; TRBD1 might be the D (6 bases). CDR3 length equals 13 residues. V was shortened by 5 bases and J by 6 bases, with 13 bases between the two germline ends. CDR1 SGHAT and CDR2 FQNNGV come from the germline V gene. The CDR3 sequence is CASSHEGGNGYTF. CDR3 coding DNA: TGTGCCAGCAGCCACGAGGGGGGCAATGGCTACACCTTC.

The chain combines TRBV3-1 with TRBJ2-2; no firm D call. V was trimmed by 2 bases and J by 1 base, leaving 8 bases between them. This CDR3 spans 15 amino acids. Looked up from germline, CDR1 is LGHDT and CDR2 is YNNKEL (reference sequence). The CDR3 spells CASSQPGGNTGELFF. CDR3 DNA: TGTGCCAGCAGCCAACCAGGCGGGAACACCGGGGAGCTGTTTTTT.

This clonotype was counted at least ten times. The chain is built from TRBV15 and TRBJ1-2; TRBD1 matches at 8 bases. With V trimmed by 1 base and J by 1 base, 2 bases remained unmatched. Germline V gene data show CDR1 as LNHNV and CDR2 as YYDKDF (reference sequence). There are 15 residues in the CDR3. The CDR3 sequence: CATSRVDRGNYGYTF. Here the CDR3 DNA reads TGTGCCACCAGCAGAGTTGACAGGGGTAACTATGGCTACACCTTC.

This clonotype was counted at least ten times. This rearrangement joins TRBV13 to TRBJ2-7; 8 bases map to TRBD1. The CDR3 has 16 residues. Germline trimming cut 10 bases from V and 0 bases from J; bases unmatched to any gene: 14. The germline gives CDR1 PRHDT, CDR2 FYEKMQ (reference sequence). CDR3 nucleotide sequence: TGTGCCACCCGGCCCAGGGGACAGGAGGTCTCCTACGAGCAGTACTTC. Amino acids: CATRPRGQEVSYEQYF.

This clonotype was recorded at least ten times. This chain joins TRBV20-1 and TRBJ1-6; TRBD1 matches 10 bases. Germline values: CDR1 DFQATT, CDR2 SNEGSKA (reference sequence). V was clipped by 7 bases and J by 6 bases; unmatched bases: 12. The CDR3 totals 16 residues. In nucleotides, the CDR3 is TGCAGTGTCCTCGTTTCAGACAGGGGGCCTAATTCACCCCTCCACTTT. Amino acid sequence: CSVLVSDRGPNSPLHF.

This clonotype was seen ten or more times. V gene TRBV29-1 combines with J gene TRBJ1-1; 10 bases line up with TRBD1. The CDR3 contains 16 residues. V trimming: 8 bases; J trimming: 1 base; junction bases outside the gene matches: 13. CDR1 SQVTM and CDR2 ANQGSEA come from the germline V gene. CDR3 protein: CSSTYHRTGGNTEAFF. The CDR3 DNA is TGCAGCTCCACCTACCACCGGACAGGGGGGAACACTGAAGCTTTCTTT.

This clonotype was seen many times. The chain is built from TRBV5-1 and TRBJ1-2; TRBD1 is a possible D gene (5 bases). The CDR3 consists of 13 residues. CDR1 and CDR2 from the germline V gene are SGHRS and YFSETQ. V lost 0 bases, J lost 7 bases, and 10 bases lay in between. In DNA form, the CDR3 reads TGCGCCAGCAGCTTGGCCCAGGGTCGTGGCTACACCTTC. Translation gives CASSLAQGRGYTF.

This clonotype was detected many times. The chain carries TRBV20-1 and TRBJ1-5; weak D call: TRBD1 (6 bases). The CDR3 is 13 amino acids. Germline assignment: CDR1 DFQATT and CDR2 SNEGSKA (reference sequence). With 6 bases removed from V and 1 base from J, the gap between germline ends came to 10 bases. CDR3 DNA: TGCAGTGCCTACGGACAGAGCAATCAGCCCCAGCATTTT. Protein: CSAYGQSNQPQHF.

V is TRBV7-2 and J is TRBJ2-1, with D unclear. The germline V gene encodes CDR1 SGHTA and CDR2 FQGNSA. The CDR3 extends over 17 amino acids. Trimming took off 6 bases at V and 0 bases at J, with 18 bases between the two ends. The CDR3 nucleotides are TGTGCCAGCAGTCGAGGTTCGGTCGCAAGCTCCTACAATGAGCAGTTCTTC. Its translation is CASSRGSVASSYNEQFF.

There are many counts of this clonotype. This chain connects TRBV5-6 to TRBJ2-3; D remains ambiguous. The germline V gene encodes CDR1 SGHDT and CDR2 YYEEEE. Trimming removed 4 bases from V and 5 bases from J, with 8 bases in between. The CDR3 loop spans 12 amino acids. The CDR3 reads CASSAKRDTQYF. CDR3 nucleotide sequence: TGTGCCAGCAGCGCCAAGAGAGATACGCAGTATTTT.

This clonotype was counted at least ten times. The CDR3 sequence: CASRDGQGDYGYTF. CDR3 DNA sequence: TGCGCCAGCAGGGATGGACAGGGCGACTATGGCTACACCTTC. The chain employs TRBV5-1 and TRBJ1-2; 8 bases align to TRBD1. Germline V gene sequence: CDR1 SGHRS, CDR2 YFSETQ. This CDR3 spans 14 amino acids. V shed 5 bases and J 3 bases; nucleotides not matched to a gene: 6.

This clonotype was recorded a few times. The gene calls are TRBV7-2 and TRBJ2-1; TRBD2 matches 8 bases. The CDR3 loop spans 16 amino acids. After removal of 5 bases from V and 4 bases from J, the junction contained 10 bases not matched to a gene. The germline gives CDR1 SGHTA, CDR2 FQGNSA. CDR3 coding DNA: TGTGCCAGCAGCCCACAGGGAGCGGGGGTTTACAATGAGCAGTTCTTC. This sequence encodes CASSPQGAGVYNEQFF.

This clonotype was found many times. The rearrangement links TRBV2 to TRBJ2-1; D ambiguous. Trimming pared 4 bases from V and 6 bases from J, leaving 10 bases between. The CDR3 length is 13 residues. Per the germline V gene, CDR1 is SNHLY and CDR2 is FYNNEI. CDR3 coding DNA: TGTGCCAGCAGTGTCCTAGTCAGCAATGAGCAGTTCTTC. This gives the protein CASSVLVSNEQFF.

This clonotype was picked up many times. The chain couples TRBV5-1 to TRBJ1-6; 7 bases are shared with TRBD1. The CDR3 length is 16 residues. V shed 0 bases and J 0 bases; nucleotides not matched to a gene: 0. In germline, CDR1 is SGHRS, CDR2 YFSETQ. The chain's CDR3 is CASSLGDSSYNSPLHF. The CDR3 DNA is TGCGCCAGCAGCTTGGGGGACAGCTCCTATAATTCACCCCTCCACTTT.

This clonotype showed up many times. The CDR3 sequence: CASSLKGMNTEAFF. The CDR3 nucleotides read TGTGCCAGCAGCTTAAAAGGGATGAACACTGAAGCTTTCTTT. The chain couples TRBV7-2 to TRBJ1-1; D gene ambiguous. Germline V lookup: CDR1 SGHTA, CDR2 FQGNSA. The ends were cut back, 2 bases at V and 0 bases at J, with 7 bases in the middle. The CDR3 length is 14 residues.

This clonotype was seen at least ten times. V usage is TRBV5-1 and J usage is TRBJ1-4; the D is unclear. Trimming took off 2 bases at V and 8 bases at J, with 13 bases between the two ends. Germline assignment: CDR1 SGHRS and CDR2 YFSETQ. The CDR3 has 14 amino acids. The CDR3 spells CASSFGTAKEKLFF. The CDR3 DNA follows: TGCGCCAGCAGCTTCGGTACCGCCAAGGAAAAACTGTTTTTT.

There are many counts of this clonotype. The chain couples TRBV12-3 or TRBV12-4 to TRBJ2-6; D not resolved. The CDR3 totals 15 residues. The ends were cut back, 5 bases at V and 0 bases at J, with 8 bases in the middle. CDR3: CASSPLNSGANVLTF. DNA for the CDR3: TGTGCCAGCAGTCCCCTGAACTCTGGGGCCAACGTCCTGACTTTC.

This clonotype was found a few times. V and J are TRBV4-1 and TRBJ2-2; D may correspond to TRBD1 or TRBD2 (5 bases each). The ends were cut back, 6 bases at V and 9 bases at J, with 26 bases in the middle. This CDR3 is 17 amino acids long. CDR1 MGHRA and CDR2 YSYEKL come from the germline V gene. The CDR3 sequence is CASSRYAGADSPRELFF. The CDR3 DNA reads TGCGCCAGCAGTCGATACGCCGGGGCAGACTCACCACGGGAGCTGTTTTTT.

In this sample, this clonotype turned up many times. The chain uses TRBV5-1 and TRBJ2-1, with D hard to call. CDR1 is SGHRS, CDR2 YFSETQ, per germline. CDR3 length equals 14 residues. V lost 3 bases, J lost 5 bases, and 12 bases lay in between. The CDR3 loop reads CASSSFYENNEQFF. The DNA of the CDR3 is TGCGCCAGCAGCTCGTTCTACGAAAACAATGAGCAGTTCTTC. Complete variable domain (other parts from reference TRBV5-1 and TRBJ2-1): KAGVTQTPRYLIKTRGQQVTLSCSPISGHRSVSWYQQTPGQGLQFLFEYFSETQRNKGNFPGRFSGRQFSNSRSEMNVSTLELGDSALYLCASSSFYENNEQFFGPGTRLTVL.

This clonotype was recorded many times. This chain links TRBV27 with TRBJ2-1; the D gene is possibly TRBD2 (6 bases). V was trimmed by 3 bases and J by 5 bases, leaving 11 bases between them. This CDR3 has 14 residues. Germline assignment: CDR1 MNHEY and CDR2 SMNVEV (reference sequence). CDR3 sequence (DNA): TGTGCCAGCAGTTTTGCGGGGTCCAACAATGAGCAGTTCTTC. The encoded protein is CASSFAGSNNEQFF.

This clonotype was picked up many times. This chain joins TRBV5-5 and TRBJ2-3; 11 bases line up with TRBD2. J lost 5 bases, V lost 6 bases, and 5 bases had no gene match. Germline CDR1 and CDR2: SGHKS and YYEKEE (reference sequence). The CDR3 spans 14 residues. In nucleotides, the CDR3 is TGTGCCAGCACGAGAGGACTAGCGGGAGATACGCAGTATTTT. Translation gives CASTRGLAGDTQYF.

This clonotype was counted many times. The chain combines TRBV7-6 with TRBJ2-1, with 7 bases identical to TRBD2. CDR1 and CDR2 (germline): SGHVS, FNYEAQ. There are 12 residues in the CDR3. With 5 bases clipped from V and 10 bases from J, the junction kept 5 bases outside the gene matches. The CDR3 loop is CASSRTSQEQFF. The CDR3, as DNA: TGTGCCAGCAGCCGGACTAGTCAGGAGCAGTTCTTC.

This clonotype showed up just a few times. This chain connects TRBV7-9 to TRBJ1-2; no clear D gene. V dropped 5 bases and J dropped 3 bases, with 13 bases sitting between them. The CDR3 consists of 14 residues. In germline, CDR1 is SEHNR, CDR2 FQNEAQ (reference sequence). The CDR3 reads CASSPENSYYGYTF. CDR3 nucleotides: TGTGCCAGCAGCCCCGAAAATAGCTACTATGGCTACACCTTC.

The chain links TRBV7-9 to TRBJ2-3; D is possibly TRBD1 (5 bases). The CDR3 has 12 amino acids. Germline-derived CDR1 and CDR2 are SEHNR and FQNEAQ (reference sequence). Trimming cost V 8 bases and J 1 base, with 7 bases left between them. CDR3 nucleotide sequence: TGTGCCAGCGGGGCCCGCACAGATACGCAGTATTTT. Translation: CASGARTDTQYF.

This clonotype was detected ten times or more. This chain uses TRBV2 with TRBJ1-6, with 7 bases aligning to TRBD1. J was trimmed by 7 bases and V by 6 bases; bases with no gene match: 9. CDR3 size: 15 residues. Per the germline V gene, CDR1 is SNHLY and CDR2 is FYNNEI. The CDR3 sequence: CASRPPAGGNSPLHF. CDR3 DNA: TGTGCCAGCAGACCCCCAGCAGGGGGAAATTCACCCCTCCACTTT.

This clonotype was counted many times. CDR3 nucleotide sequence: TGCAGCGCTAGCGGAGGAAGTGGTGGCTACACCTTC. Amino acids: CSASGGSGGYTF. The chain uses TRBV29-1 and TRBJ1-2; D gene uncertain. V gave up 7 bases and J gave up 7 bases, with 16 bases separating them. In germline, CDR1 is SQVTM, CDR2 ANQGSEA. This CDR3 comprises 12 residues.